The source of this TCR beta chain is a study of shared clonotypes between healthy human individuals. Study-level background: Three plates were used per donor for CD4 naive, three for CD4 memory, two for CD8 naive and one for CD8 memory. Notes on the study in general: Incompleteness in sorted-subset sequencing, despite large depth, was shown by rarefaction. Blood alone was sampled, and tissue repertoires likely differ.

Clones were sequenced by immunoSEQ multiplex PCR, and TCRdb holds only the in-frame ones, with some missing. This table has around 2.1 million clones, roughly 91% appearing once. Selected positively for CCR7 and CD45RO-negative, naive CD8 cells excluded terminally differentiated effector memory CD45RA+ cells. Concerning this clone itself: The target antigen is unknown.

Germline V lookup: CDR1 SGHVS, CDR2 FQNEAQ. The ends were cut back, 2 bases at V and 0 bases at J, with 16 bases in the middle. This CDR3 has 17 residues. This rearrangement joins TRBV7-8 to TRBJ2-5; a weak D match, TRBD2 (5 bases). This sequence was found in a young man in good health. Some clones in this sample may be carry-over from other donors' samples. The specimen was naive CD8+ T cells from PBMCs. Here the CDR3 DNA reads TGTGCCAGCAGCTTAAGTGGAAGCGGACGAAACCAAGAGACCCAGTACTTC. This translates into CASSLSGSGRNQETQYF.